This TCR beta chain emerged from a study of blood T cell repertoires in COVID-19. V lost 2 bases to trimming and J lost 4 bases; unmatched junction nucleotides: 10. CDR1 SGHTA and CDR2 FQGNSA come from the germline V gene. The length of the CDR3 is 17 residues. Sequencing was performed with immunoSEQ multiplex PCR; in TCRdb, only in-frame clones are kept and a portion is missing. Of 65,000 or so clones in the sample, 80% to 90% were seen once. The chain joins TRBV7-2 to TRBJ2-2; 7 bases are a match to TRBD2. The TCR was taken from a man aged 50 or older with active COVID-19. Sequenced: peripheral blood. The CDR3 protein is CASSLRRLASTTGELFF. The CDR3 DNA reads as TGTGCCAGCAGCTTACGGAGACTAGCATCTACCACCGGGGAGCTGTTTTTT.